In this sample, the clone carrying this T cell receptor (beta chain) turned up many times. Its target is not known. The data were obtained in a study of spatial heterogeneity in lung cancer. V dropped 5 bases and J dropped 4; count of bases not matched to a gene: 1. The CDR3 covers 14 residues. Germline CDR1 is SEHNR and CDR2 is FQNEAQ (reference sequence). Each CDR3 protein is one row after TCRdb ran MiXCR on the 5' RACE reads. The data contain roughly 8,400 distinct CDR3 sequences, roughly 5% of them seen just once; the ten biggest clones take up around 24%. The time point: sample taken at primary tumor resection. Whole RNA, isolated from tumor, nontumor lung or frozen PBMC, was sequenced without prior sorting. Study findings and constraints: Numbers of ubiquitous and regional expanded TCRs tracked ubiquitous and regional nonsynonymous mutation counts, respectively. Tumors with more nonsynonymous mutations had more expanded intratumoral alpha and beta TCRs.

The sequenced sample was lung tumor tissue, obtained at surgery. The rearrangement links TRBV7-9 to TRBJ1-6, with TRBD1 matching 8 bases. This TCR was recovered from a male donor with early-stage non-small cell lung cancer. The CDR3 region is CASSQGAYNSPLHF. The CDR3 bases are TGTGCCAGCAGCCAGGGGGCATATAATTCACCCCTCCACTTT.